The source of this T cell receptor beta chain is a study of beta chain features in type 1 diabetes. Looked up from germline, CDR1 is MNHEY and CDR2 is SVGAGI. Trimming removed 5 bases from V and 6 bases from J, with 14 bases in between. The CDR3 covers 14 residues. A remark on this clone: Its target is unknown.

Study results and caveats: Shortening that was moderate but significant affected the TCRB CDR3s of Type 1 diabetes patients in all four CD4+ subsets.

Sequencing targeted expressed TCRB transcripts, as all isolated RNA had been reverse transcribed. Repertoires were generated with immunoSEQ multiplex PCR, while TCRdb's copy carries only in-frame clones and drops some. The sample records about 190,000 clones, around 8% being singletons. This receptor was identified in a middle-aged woman with type 1 diabetes. Sequenced input: central memory CD4+ T cells from blood. The V call is TRBV6-5, the J call TRBJ2-4, with a possible D match to TRBD1 (6 bases). CDR3 in DNA: TGTGCCAGCAGTGAAGTGGGGACACCAAACATTCAGTACTTC. Protein product: CASSEVGTPNIQYF.